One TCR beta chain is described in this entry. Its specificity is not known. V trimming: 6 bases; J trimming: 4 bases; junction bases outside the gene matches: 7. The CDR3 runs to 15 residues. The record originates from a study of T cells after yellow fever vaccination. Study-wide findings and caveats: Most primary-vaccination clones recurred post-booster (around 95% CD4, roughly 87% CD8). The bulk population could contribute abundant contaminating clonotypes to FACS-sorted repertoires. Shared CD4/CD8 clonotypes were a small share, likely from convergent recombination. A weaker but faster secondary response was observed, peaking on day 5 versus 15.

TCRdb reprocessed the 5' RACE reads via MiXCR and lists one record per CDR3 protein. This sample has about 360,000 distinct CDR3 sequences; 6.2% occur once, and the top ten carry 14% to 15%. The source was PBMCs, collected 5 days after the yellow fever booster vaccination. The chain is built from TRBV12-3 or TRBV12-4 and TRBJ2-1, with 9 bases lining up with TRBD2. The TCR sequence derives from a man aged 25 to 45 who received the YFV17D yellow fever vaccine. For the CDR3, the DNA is TGTGCCAGCAGAATGGCGGGAGGGTTTTACAATGAGCAGTTCTTC. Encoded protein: CASRMAGGFYNEQFF.